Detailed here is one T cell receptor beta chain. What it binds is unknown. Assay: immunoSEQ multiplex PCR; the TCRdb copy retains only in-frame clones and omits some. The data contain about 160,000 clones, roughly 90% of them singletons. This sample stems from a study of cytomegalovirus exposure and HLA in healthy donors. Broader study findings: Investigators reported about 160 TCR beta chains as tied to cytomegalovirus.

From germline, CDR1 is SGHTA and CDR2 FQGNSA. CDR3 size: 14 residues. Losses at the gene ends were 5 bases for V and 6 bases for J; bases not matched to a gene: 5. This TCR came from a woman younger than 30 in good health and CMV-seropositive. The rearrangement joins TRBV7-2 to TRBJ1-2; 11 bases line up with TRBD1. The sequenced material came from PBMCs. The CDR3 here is CASSPRGQGDGYTF. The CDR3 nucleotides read TGTGCCAGCAGCCCCAGGGGACAGGGGGATGGCTACACCTTC.